The 14 T cell receptor beta chains given below trace back to one sample, sequenced in a study of T-cell memory formation after mild COVID-19 (dated by TCRdb to 2020 to 2023). Library preparation used 5' RACE. The data were produced on an Illumina NovaSeq 6000. TCRdb reanalyzed the raw reads on its own, using fastp at Q25 for trimming and MiXCR for clone calling, and kept in-frame beta chains. Each record represents a unique CDR3 protein, reported with the most common genes and DNA among its rows. In this sample the table shows hundreds of thousands of distinct CDR3 sequences, less than 25% of which occur a single time. Approximately 8.4% of the sample is in the top ten clones. Sequenced material: PBMCs or a T cell subset sorted from them (not recorded which). The receptors come from an adult woman who had mild COVID-19 (a few samples of this study predate the infection). The sample titles of this study are shuffled in the database, so cell type and time point are left out; the donor was told from shared clones.

The genes are TRBV12-3 or TRBV12-4 and TRBJ2-2, with D possibly being TRBD2 (5 bases). This CDR3 has 14 residues. Trimming pared 6 bases from V and 7 bases from J, leaving 15 bases between. CDR3 in DNA: TGTGCCAGCAGACCCGGGGAAGTTGGCGGGGAGCTGTTTTTT. Amino acids: CASRPGEVGGELFF.

This clonotype was counted between two and nine times. The chain couples TRBV19 to TRBJ2-1; D possibly uses TRBD1 or TRBD2 (6 bases each). The CDR3 runs 17 residues. The germline CDR1 and CDR2 sequences are LNHDA and SQIVND (reference sequence). V was clipped by 0 bases and J by 5 bases, with 17 bases between them. CDR3 DNA: TGTGCCAGTAGTATAGAGTGGGGGGCCCACCCCCACAATGAGCAGTTCTTC. Translated: CASSIEWGAHPHNEQFF.

This clonotype was found a few times. The chain is built from TRBV6-5 and TRBJ2-1, with D possibly TRBD1 on 6 matching bases. The V gene's germline CDR1 is MNHEY and CDR2 SVGAGI. V was clipped by 6 bases and J by 13 bases, with 19 bases between them. The CDR3 is 13 residues long. CDR3 region: CASRSTGTGVQFF. The CDR3, as DNA: TGTGCCAGCAGATCGACAGGTACCGGGGTTCAGTTCTTC.

The chain employs TRBV30 and TRBJ2-5, with a weak D call TRBD1 (6 bases). This CDR3 spans 12 amino acids. The V and J ends lost 5 bases and 3 bases respectively, with 10 bases between them. In germline, CDR1 is GTSNPN, CDR2 SVGIG (reference sequence). CDR3 nucleotides: TGTGCCTGGGGATCAGGGGAAGAGACCCAGTACTTC. Protein product: CAWGSGEETQYF. The full variable domain, its missing parts supplied by reference TRBV30 and TRBJ2-5, is SQTIHQWPATLVQPVGSPLSLECTVEGTSNPNLYWYRQAAGRGLQLLFYSVGIGQISSEVPQNLSASRPQDRQFILSSKKLLLSDSGFYLCAWGSGEETQYFGPGTRLLVL.

The gene calls are TRBV7-9 and TRBJ2-1; 11 bases are shared with TRBD2. The CDR3 length is 15 residues. Per germline, CDR1 SEHNR and CDR2 FQNEAQ (reference sequence). Losses at the gene ends were 4 bases for V and 5 bases for J; bases not matched to a gene: 4. The CDR3 is CASSSPTSGDNEQFF. As DNA, the CDR3 is TGTGCCAGCAGCTCTCCGACTAGCGGGGACAATGAGCAGTTCTTC. Based on the CDR3 plus reference TRBV7-9 and TRBJ2-1, the full variable domain is DTGVSQNPRHKITKRGQNVTFRCDPISEHNRLYWYRQTLGQGPEFLTYFQNEAQLEKSRLLSDRFSAERPKGSFSTLEIQRTEQGDSAMYLCASSSPTSGDNEQFFGPGTRLTVL.

The rearrangement joins TRBV7-6 to TRBJ1-1, with 7 bases fitting TRBD1. Germline assignment: CDR1 SGHVS and CDR2 FNYEAQ. V lost 4 bases and J lost 1; bases outside the gene matches: 9. CDR3 length: 16 residues. This CDR3 is CASSSIQGGENTEAFF. In DNA form, the CDR3 reads TGTGCCAGCAGCTCCATTCAGGGGGGAGAGAACACTGAAGCTTTCTTT.

At least ten counts were recorded for this clonotype. This chain connects TRBV5-1 to TRBJ2-1; D possibly corresponds to TRBD1 (5 bases). The germline V gene has CDR1 SGHRS and CDR2 YFSETQ. V shed 2 bases and J shed 9 bases, with 12 bases lying between them. The CDR3 covers 13 residues. The CDR3 sequence is CASSLSGAGEQFF. In DNA, the CDR3 is TGCGCCAGCAGCTTAAGTGGGGCCGGTGAGCAGTTCTTC.

This clonotype has a handful of counts. V usage is TRBV5-6 and J usage is TRBJ2-7, with D possibly matching TRBD2 (5 bases). The CDR3 length is 13 residues. The V gene lost 7 bases and the J gene lost 0 bases, with 11 bases spanning the gap. Germline V gene data show CDR1 as SGHDT and CDR2 as YYEEEE. In DNA, the CDR3 is TGTGCCAGCGGCCGGAGGAGCTCCTACGAGCAGTACTTC. It specifies CASGRRSSYEQYF.

The chain couples TRBV7-8 to TRBJ2-5; the D gene could be TRBD1 or TRBD2 (5 bases each). CDR1 is SGHVS, CDR2 FQNEAQ, per germline. The CDR3 consists of 14 residues. The V end lost 5 bases, the J end lost 2 bases, and 12 bases lay between the germline ends. CDR3 residues: CASSLRDLQETQYF. The CDR3 DNA reads as TGTGCCAGCAGCCTCCGGGACCTTCAAGAGACCCAGTACTTC.

The V call is TRBV29-1, the J call TRBJ2-7; D ambiguous. The CDR3 has 13 residues. CDR1 is SQVTM, CDR2 ANQGSEA, per germline. The V end lost 5 bases, the J end lost 7 bases, and 18 bases lay between the germline ends. CDR3 coding DNA: TGCAGCGTTAGCAAGGCAGAACCTCGTGAGCAGTACTTC. Its translation is CSVSKAEPREQYF.

The chain links TRBV27 to TRBJ2-1; the match to TRBD1 covers 8 bases. The CDR3 consists of 13 residues. The junction had 11 bases not matched to a gene; V was cut back by 11 bases and J by 8 bases. CDR1 is MNHEY, CDR2 SMNVEV, per germline (reference sequence). CDR3 sequence reads: CAGETGVRDEQFF. CDR3 sequence (DNA): TGTGCCGGTGAGACAGGGGTTAGGGATGAGCAGTTCTTC.

The gene calls are TRBV18 and TRBJ2-5, with 8 bases lining up with TRBD1. The CDR3 is made up of 16 amino acids. The V and J ends lost 5 bases and 5 bases, in that order; junction bases with no gene match: 13. Per germline, CDR1 KGHSH and CDR2 LQKENI. The DNA of the CDR3 is TGTGCCAGCTCATCCACTCGGGCAGGGGGCGCGGAGACCCAGTACTTC. This gives the protein CASSSTRAGGAETQYF. The entire variable domain, with the rest obtained from reference TRBV18 and TRBJ2-5, is as follows: NAGVMQNPRHLVRRRGQEARLRCSPMKGHSHVYWYRQLPEEGLKFMVYLQKENIIDESGMPKERFSAEFPKEGPSILRIQQVVRGDSAAYFCASSSTRAGGAETQYFGPGTRLLVL.

This clonotype was detected ten times or more. This chain connects TRBV20-1 to TRBJ2-2, with TRBD2 matching 11 bases. Germline trimming cut 4 bases from V and 1 base from J; bases unmatched to any gene: 2. CDR1 is DFQATT, CDR2 SNEGSKA, per germline (reference sequence). There are 15 residues in the CDR3. In DNA, the CDR3 is TGCAGTGCTACCGGGACTAGCGGGAACACCGGGGAGCTGTTTTTT. This sequence encodes CSATGTSGNTGELFF.

V and J are TRBV5-6 and TRBJ2-3, with a possible D match to TRBD1 (6 bases). Germline V gene sequence: CDR1 SGHDT, CDR2 YYEEEE. The CDR3 sequence is 17 residues long. V was clipped by 0 bases and J by 1 base, with 15 bases between them. The CDR3 loop is CASSLDMGHLRTDTQYF. CDR3 coding DNA: TGTGCCAGCAGCTTGGATATGGGACACCTACGCACAGATACGCAGTATTTT.